The 2 T cell receptor beta chains below were found in one sample sequenced in a study of CD8+ T cells in alopecia areata. Following extraction, RNA underwent reverse transcription to cDNA, which served as the sequencing template. Clones were read by immunoSEQ multiplex PCR, and TCRdb kept only the in-frame ones, dropping some. In the table there are more than 8,500 clones, more than 65% of which are singletons. Researchers gathered lesional scalp punch biopsies and peripheral blood from patients with alopecia areata. The material sequenced was skin. The receptors shown here come from a human donor with alopecia areata.

The table lists this clone with a few counts. The chain combines TRBV6-5 with TRBJ2-3, with D maybe TRBD1 (5 bases). The CDR3 runs 15 residues. CDR1 and CDR2 (germline): MNHEY, SVGAGI. V lost 0 bases and J lost 4, with 11 bases in between. The CDR3 sequence is CASSYSVRASDTQYF. CDR3 sequence (DNA): TGTGCCAGCAGTTACTCTGTCAGGGCTTCAGATACGCAGTATTTT.

The chain recombines TRBV30 with TRBJ2-2; D is ambiguous. The CDR3 length is 15 residues. V lost 3 bases and J lost 3, with 14 bases in between. Germline V gene sequence: CDR1 GTSNPN, CDR2 SVGIG (reference sequence). CDR3 in DNA: TGTGCCTGGAGCATAAGACTCCAGGACACCGGGGAGCTGTTTTTT. It translates to CAWSIRLQDTGELFF.